This T cell receptor (beta chain) comes out of a study of T cell repertoires in cytomegalovirus infection. Study at large: Public signatures in TCR beta pointed to CMV infection and matching HLA type.

Note on this clonotype: Its antigen is undetermined.

The CDR3 sequence is 13 residues long. The germline V gene has CDR1 LGHNA and CDR2 YNFKEQ. With 1 base removed from V and 7 bases from J, the gap between germline ends came to 7 bases. General study findings and limits: It was HLA-C-restricted CMV-specific TCR beta clonotypes that dominated the response ex vivo. The study identified carriers of CMV plus the relevant HLA from cumulative public TCR beta family frequency.

One entry per CDR3 protein, called by TCRdb with MiXCR from the reads. The data hold around 530,000 distinct CDR3 sequences, with about 17% observed a single time. This clonotype was obtained from a human donor in good health (CMV status not recorded). Some clones in this sample may be carry-over from other donors' samples. The chain joins TRBV4-2 to TRBJ2-2; D gene ambiguous. What was sequenced was CD8+ T cells from PBMCs. CDR3 sequence: CASSQGRGGELFF. CDR3 bases: TGTGCCAGCAGCCAAGGAAGAGGCGGGGAGCTGTTTTTT.